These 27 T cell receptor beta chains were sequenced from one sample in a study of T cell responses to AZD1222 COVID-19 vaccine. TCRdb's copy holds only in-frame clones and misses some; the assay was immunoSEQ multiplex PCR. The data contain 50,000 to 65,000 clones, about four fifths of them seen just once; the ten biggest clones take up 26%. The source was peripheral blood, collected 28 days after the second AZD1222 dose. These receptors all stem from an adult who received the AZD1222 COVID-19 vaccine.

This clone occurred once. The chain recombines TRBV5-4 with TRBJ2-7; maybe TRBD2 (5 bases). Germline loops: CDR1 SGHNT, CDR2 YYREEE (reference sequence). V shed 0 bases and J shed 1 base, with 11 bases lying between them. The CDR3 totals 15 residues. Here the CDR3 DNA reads TGTGCCAGCAGCTTGGACGCGGGCCGATCCTACGAGCAGTACTTC. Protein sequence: CASSLDAGRSYEQYF.

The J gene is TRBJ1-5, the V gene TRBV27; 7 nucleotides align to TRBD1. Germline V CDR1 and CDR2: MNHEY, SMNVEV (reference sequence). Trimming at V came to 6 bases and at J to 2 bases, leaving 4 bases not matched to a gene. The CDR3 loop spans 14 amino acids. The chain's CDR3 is CASRFTGGNQPQHF. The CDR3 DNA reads TGTGCCAGCAGATTTACAGGGGGCAATCAGCCCCAGCATTTT.

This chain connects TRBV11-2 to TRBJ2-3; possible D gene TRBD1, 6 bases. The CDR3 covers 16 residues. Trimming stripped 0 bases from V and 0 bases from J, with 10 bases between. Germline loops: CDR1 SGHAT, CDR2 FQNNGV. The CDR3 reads CASSLDGGQSTDTQYF. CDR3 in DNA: TGTGCCAGCAGCTTAGATGGGGGACAAAGCACAGATACGCAGTATTTT.

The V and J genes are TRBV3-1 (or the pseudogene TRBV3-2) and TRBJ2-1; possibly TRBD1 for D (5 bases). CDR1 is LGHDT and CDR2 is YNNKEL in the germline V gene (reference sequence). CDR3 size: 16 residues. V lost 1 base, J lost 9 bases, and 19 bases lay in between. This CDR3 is CASSQGLPTLQGEQFF. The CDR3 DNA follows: TGTGCCAGCAGCCAAGGCCTGCCAACCCTCCAGGGTGAGCAGTTCTTC.

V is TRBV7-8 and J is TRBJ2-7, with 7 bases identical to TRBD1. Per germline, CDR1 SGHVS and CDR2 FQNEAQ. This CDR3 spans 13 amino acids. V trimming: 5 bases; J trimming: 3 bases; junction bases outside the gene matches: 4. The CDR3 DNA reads TGTGCCAGCAGCCCCAGACAGGGCTACGAGCAGTACTTC. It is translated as CASSPRQGYEQYF.

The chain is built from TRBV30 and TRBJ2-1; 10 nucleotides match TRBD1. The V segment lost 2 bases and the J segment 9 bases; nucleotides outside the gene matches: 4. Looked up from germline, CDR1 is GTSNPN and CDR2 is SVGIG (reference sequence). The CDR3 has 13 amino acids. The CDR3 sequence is CAWSIDRGREQFF. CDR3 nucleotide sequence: TGTGCCTGGAGTATTGACAGGGGGCGTGAGCAGTTCTTC.

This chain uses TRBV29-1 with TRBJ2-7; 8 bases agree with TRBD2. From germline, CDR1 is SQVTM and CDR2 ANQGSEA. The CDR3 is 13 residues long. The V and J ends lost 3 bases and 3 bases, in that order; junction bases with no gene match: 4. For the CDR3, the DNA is TGCAGCGTTGATCTAGGGACTAGCTACGAGCAGTACTTC. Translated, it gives CSVDLGTSYEQYF.

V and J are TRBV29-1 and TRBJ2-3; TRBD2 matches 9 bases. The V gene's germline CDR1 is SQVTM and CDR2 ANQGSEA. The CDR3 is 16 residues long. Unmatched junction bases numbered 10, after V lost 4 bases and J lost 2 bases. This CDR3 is CSVGGLAGRSTDTQYF. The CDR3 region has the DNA TGCAGCGTTGGTGGGCTAGCGGGGAGGTCCACAGATACGCAGTATTTT.

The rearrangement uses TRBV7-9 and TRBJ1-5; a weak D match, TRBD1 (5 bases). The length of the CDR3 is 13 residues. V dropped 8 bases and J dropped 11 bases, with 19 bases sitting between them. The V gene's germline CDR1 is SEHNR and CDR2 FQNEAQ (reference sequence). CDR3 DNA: TGTGCCAGCGGTAGGGACCCAGGAGAGGCCCAGCATTTT. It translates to CASGRDPGEAQHF.

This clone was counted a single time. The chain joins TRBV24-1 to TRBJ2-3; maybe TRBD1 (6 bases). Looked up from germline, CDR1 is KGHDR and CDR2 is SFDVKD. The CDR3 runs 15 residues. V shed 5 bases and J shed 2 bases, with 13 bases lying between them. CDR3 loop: CATSVGQGNTDTQYF. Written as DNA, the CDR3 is TGTGCCACCAGTGTAGGCCAGGGGAACACAGATACGCAGTATTTT.

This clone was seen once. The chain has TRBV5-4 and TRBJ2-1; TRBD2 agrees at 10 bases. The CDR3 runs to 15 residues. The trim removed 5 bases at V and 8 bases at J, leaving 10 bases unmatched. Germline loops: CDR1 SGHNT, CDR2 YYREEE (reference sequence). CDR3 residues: CASRTLAGAMDEQFF. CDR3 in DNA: TGTGCCAGCAGGACTCTAGCGGGAGCTATGGATGAGCAGTTCTTC. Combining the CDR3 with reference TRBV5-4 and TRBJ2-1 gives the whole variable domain ETGVTQSPTHLIKTRGQQVTLRCSSQSGHNTVSWYQQALGQGPQFIFQYYREEENGRGNFPPRFSGLQFPNYSSELNVNALELDDSALYLCASRTLAGAMDEQFFGPGTRLTVL.

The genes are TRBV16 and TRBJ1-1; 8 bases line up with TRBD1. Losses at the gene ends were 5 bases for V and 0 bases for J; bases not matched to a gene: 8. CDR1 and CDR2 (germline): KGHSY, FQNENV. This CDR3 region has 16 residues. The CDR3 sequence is CASSETGTGMNTEAFF. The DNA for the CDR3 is TGTGCCAGCAGCGAGACCGGGACAGGAATGAACACTGAAGCTTTCTTT.

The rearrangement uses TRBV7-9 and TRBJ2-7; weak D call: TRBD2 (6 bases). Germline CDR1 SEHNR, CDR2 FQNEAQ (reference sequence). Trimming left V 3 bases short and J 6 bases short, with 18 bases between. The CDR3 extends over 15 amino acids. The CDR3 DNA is TGTGCCAGCAGCTTTTCCACCGCACTCGGGGGCGAGCAGTACTTC. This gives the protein CASSFSTALGGEQYF. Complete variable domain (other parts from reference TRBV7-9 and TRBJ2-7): DTGVSQNPRHKITKRGQNVTFRCDPISEHNRLYWYRQTLGQGPEFLTYFQNEAQLEKSRLLSDRFSAERPKGSFSTLEIQRTEQGDSAMYLCASSFSTALGGEQYFGPGTRLTVT.

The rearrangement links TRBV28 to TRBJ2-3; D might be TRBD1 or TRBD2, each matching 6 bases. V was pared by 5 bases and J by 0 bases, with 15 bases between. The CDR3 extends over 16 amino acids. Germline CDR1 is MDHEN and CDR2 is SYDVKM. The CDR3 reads CASSVSGGPSTDTQYF. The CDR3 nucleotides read TGTGCCAGCAGTGTGTCCGGGGGCCCCAGCACAGATACGCAGTATTTT. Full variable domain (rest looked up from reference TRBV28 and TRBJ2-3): DVKVTQSSRYLVKRTGEKVFLECVQDMDHENMFWYRQDPGLGLRLIYFSYDVKMKEKGDIPEGYSVSREKKERFSLILESASTNQTSMYLCASSVSGGPSTDTQYFGPGTRLTVL.

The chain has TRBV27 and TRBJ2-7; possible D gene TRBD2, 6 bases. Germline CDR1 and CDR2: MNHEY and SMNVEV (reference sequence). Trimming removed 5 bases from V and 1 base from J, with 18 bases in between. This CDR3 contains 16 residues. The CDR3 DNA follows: TGTGCCAGCAGTGTCCAGCCGGGAGAAGAGTCCTACGAGCAGTACTTC. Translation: CASSVQPGEESYEQYF.

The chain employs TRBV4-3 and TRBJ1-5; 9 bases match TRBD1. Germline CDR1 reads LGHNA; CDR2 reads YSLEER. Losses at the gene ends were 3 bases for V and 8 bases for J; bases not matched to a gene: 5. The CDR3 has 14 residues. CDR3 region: CASSQGQGREPQHF. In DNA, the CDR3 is TGCGCCAGCAGCCAGGGACAGGGTAGAGAGCCCCAGCATTTT.

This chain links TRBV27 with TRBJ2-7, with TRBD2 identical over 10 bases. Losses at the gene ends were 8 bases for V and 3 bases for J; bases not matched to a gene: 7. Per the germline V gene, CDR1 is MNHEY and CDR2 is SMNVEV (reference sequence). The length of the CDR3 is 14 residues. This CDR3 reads CASRPSGSGYEQYF. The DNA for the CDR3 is TGTGCCAGCCGCCCTAGCGGGAGTGGCTACGAGCAGTACTTC.

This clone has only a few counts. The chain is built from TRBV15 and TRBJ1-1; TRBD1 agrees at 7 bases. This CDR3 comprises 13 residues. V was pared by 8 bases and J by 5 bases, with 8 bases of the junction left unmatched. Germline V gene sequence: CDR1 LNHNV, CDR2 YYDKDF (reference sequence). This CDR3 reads CATRDRWYTEAFF. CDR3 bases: TGTGCCACCCGGGACAGATGGTATACTGAAGCTTTCTTT. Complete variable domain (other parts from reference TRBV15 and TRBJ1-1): DAMVIQNPRYQVTQFGKPVTLSCSQTLNHNVMYWYQQKSSQAPKLLFHYYDKDFNNEADTPDNFQSRRPNTSFCFLDIRSPGLGDTAMYLCATRDRWYTEAFFGQGTRLTVV.

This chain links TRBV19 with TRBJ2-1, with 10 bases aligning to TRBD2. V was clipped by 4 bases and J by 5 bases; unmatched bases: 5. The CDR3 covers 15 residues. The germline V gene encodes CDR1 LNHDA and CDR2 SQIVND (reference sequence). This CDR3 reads CASSTSLAGDNEQFF. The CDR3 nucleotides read TGTGCCAGTAGTACCTCTCTAGCGGGAGACAATGAGCAGTTCTTC.

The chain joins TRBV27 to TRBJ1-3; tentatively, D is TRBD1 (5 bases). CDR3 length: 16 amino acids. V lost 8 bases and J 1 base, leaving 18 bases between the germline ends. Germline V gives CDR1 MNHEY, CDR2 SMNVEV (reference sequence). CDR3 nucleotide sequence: TGTGCCAGCGCCTGGGGACGGCCAGGATCTGGAAACACCATATATTTT. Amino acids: CASAWGRPGSGNTIYF.

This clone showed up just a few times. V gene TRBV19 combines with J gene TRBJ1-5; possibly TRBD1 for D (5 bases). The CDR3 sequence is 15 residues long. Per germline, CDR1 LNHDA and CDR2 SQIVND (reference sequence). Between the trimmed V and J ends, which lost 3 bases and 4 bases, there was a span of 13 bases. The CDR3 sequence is CASSMGRGPNQPQHF. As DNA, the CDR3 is TGTGCCAGTAGTATGGGGCGTGGACCTAATCAGCCCCAGCATTTT.

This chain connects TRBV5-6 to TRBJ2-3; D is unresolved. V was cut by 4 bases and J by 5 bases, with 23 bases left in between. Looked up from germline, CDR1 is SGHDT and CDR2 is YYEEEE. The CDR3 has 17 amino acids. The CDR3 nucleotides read TGTGCCAGCAGCATCCCGGGCCAAAGAGCTATGGGAGATACGCAGTATTTT. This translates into CASSIPGQRAMGDTQYF.

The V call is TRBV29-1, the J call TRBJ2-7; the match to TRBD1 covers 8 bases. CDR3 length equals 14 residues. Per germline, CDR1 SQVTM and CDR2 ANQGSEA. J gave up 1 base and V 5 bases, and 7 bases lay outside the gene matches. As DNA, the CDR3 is TGCAGCGTTCAACAGGGGGTGACTTCCTACGAGCAGTACTTC. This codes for CSVQQGVTSYEQYF.

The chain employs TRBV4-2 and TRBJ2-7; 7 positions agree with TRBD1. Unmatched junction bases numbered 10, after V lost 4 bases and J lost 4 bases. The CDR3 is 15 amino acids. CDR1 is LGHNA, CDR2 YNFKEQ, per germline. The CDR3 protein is CASSRDPGTDYEQYF. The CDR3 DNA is TGTGCCAGCAGCCGAGATCCCGGGACAGATTACGAGCAGTACTTC.

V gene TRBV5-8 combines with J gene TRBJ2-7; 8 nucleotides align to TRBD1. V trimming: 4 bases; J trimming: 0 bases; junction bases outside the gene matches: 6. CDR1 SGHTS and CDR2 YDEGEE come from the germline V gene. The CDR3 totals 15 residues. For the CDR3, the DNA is TGTGCCAGCAGCCTGGACAGGGCAATCTCCTACGAGCAGTACTTC. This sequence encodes CASSLDRAISYEQYF.

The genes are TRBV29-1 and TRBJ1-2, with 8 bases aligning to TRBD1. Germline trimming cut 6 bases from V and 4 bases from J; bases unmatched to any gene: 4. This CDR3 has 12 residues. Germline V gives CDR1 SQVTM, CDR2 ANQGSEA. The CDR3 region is CSVGDRGYGYTF. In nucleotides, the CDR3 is TGCAGCGTGGGAGACAGGGGCTATGGCTACACCTTC.

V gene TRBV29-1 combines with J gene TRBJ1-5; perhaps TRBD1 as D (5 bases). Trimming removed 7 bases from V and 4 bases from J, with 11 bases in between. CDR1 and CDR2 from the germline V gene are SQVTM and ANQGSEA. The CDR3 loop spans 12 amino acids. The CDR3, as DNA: TGCAGCGCCTCCTGGGGGAATCAGCCCCAGCATTTT. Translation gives CSASWGNQPQHF.